The rows below give T cell receptor beta chains drawn from one sample of a study of early T cells in non-severe SARS-CoV-2 infection. TCRdb reprocessed the 5' RACE reads via MiXCR and lists one record per CDR3 protein. The repertoire holds 26,000 or so distinct CDR3 sequences, with roughly 4.1% as singletons. The sample was whole blood. These receptor sequences come from an adult who was a healthcare worker with PCR-confirmed SARS-CoV-2 infection or an uninfected control (not recorded which). The CDR3 runs from the conserved cysteine through the conserved F or W. Each record gives: CDR3 length, D gene, J gene, V gene, CDR3 protein. The D gene is left open where the match is weak.

>14|-|TRBJ1-2|TRBV5-1
CASSLGVEQPGYTF
>11|-|TRBJ2-5|TRBV20-1
CSAQHQETQYF
>15|TRBD2|TRBJ2-1|TRBV20-1
CSAVISGSSYNEQFF
>16|TRBD1|TRBJ2-7|TRBV6-1
CASSEAPGTGIGEQYF
>14|-|TRBJ2-3|TRBV19
CASSAGPFTDTQYF
>15|TRBD1|TRBJ2-7|TRBV3-1
CASSQRGRALDEQYF
>13|-|TRBJ1-5|TRBV5-1
CASSLAANQPQHF
>14|-|TRBJ1-5|TRBV20-1
CSAIVGGGNQPQHF
>17|TRBD2|TRBJ2-3|TRBV4-2
CASSQDPASGHTDTQYF
>14|TRBD2|TRBJ2-7|TRBV29-1
CSVAPGGVGNEQYF
>13|-|TRBJ1-1|TRBV4-3
CASSQDRNTEAFF
>18|-|TRBJ2-2|TRBV10-3
CAISETSFLGPHTGELFF
>12|-|TRBJ2-7|TRBV12-3/TRBV12-4
CASSLYPYEQYF
>13|TRBD1|TRBJ2-5|TRBV20-1
CSAADRGGETQYF
>16|-|TRBJ2-1|TRBV3-1
CASSQSPPSSYNEQFF
>14|TRBD1|TRBJ1-1|TRBV5-1
CASSLKGASTEAFF